A selection of T cell receptor beta chains follows, all from one sample in a study of T cells in Graves' hyperthyroidism and ophthalmopathy. TCRdb fed the multiplex PCR reads into MiXCR, producing one record per CDR3 protein. The sample records a few hundred thousand distinct CDR3 sequences, about a fifth being singletons. The sequenced material came from blood. Receptor source: a woman younger than 30 with Graves' hyperthyroidism. Each CDR3 is given with its conserved first and last residue. Each record gives: V gene, CDR3 protein.

v_call: TRBV6-1
cdr3_aa: CASKAYRSGNTIYF

v_call: TRBV29-1
cdr3_aa: CSVGLMGPYVQYF

v_call: TRBV5-6
cdr3_aa: CASSSGVIEQYF

v_call: TRBV27
cdr3_aa: CASSPAGWTGELFF

v_call: TRBV30
cdr3_aa: CAYQGGRATQETQYF

v_call: TRBV7-2
cdr3_aa: CASTYGTGLNIQYF

v_call: TRBV6-1
cdr3_aa: CASSEALSGQETQYF

v_call: TRBV12-5
cdr3_aa: CASGSRTGVLDEQYF

v_call: TRBV20-1
cdr3_aa: CSALTRKGESNQPQHF

v_call: TRBV11-2
cdr3_aa: CASSADALARETQYF

v_call: TRBV19
cdr3_aa: CASSDFRGGPDYEQYF

v_call: TRBV6-1
cdr3_aa: CASSEAGDSTEAFF

v_call: TRBV20-1
cdr3_aa: CSARIIGRGGGLRAAQYF

v_call: TRBV7-2
cdr3_aa: CASSLAQAGEAFF

v_call: TRBV6-1
cdr3_aa: CASTDLAGATYEQYF

v_call: TRBV5-1
cdr3_aa: CASSSTGVGTEAFF

v_call: TRBV12-3/TRBV12-4
cdr3_aa: CASSFNPNTEAFF

v_call: TRBV30
cdr3_aa: CAWSVARATEAFF

v_call: TRBV20-1
cdr3_aa: CSALPYREGTSYEQYF

v_call: TRBV20-1
cdr3_aa: CSARPGEETFF

v_call: TRBV3-1
cdr3_aa: CASSQGHNYEQYF

v_call: TRBV12-3/TRBV12-4
cdr3_aa: CASSSDSNTEAFF

v_call: TRBV7-9
cdr3_aa: CASSPGQGTNTEAFF

v_call: TRBV7-9
cdr3_aa: CASSQENNSPLHF

v_call: TRBV6-5
cdr3_aa: CASRSTGGAKNIQYF

v_call: TRBV13
cdr3_aa: CASKNGAREAFF

v_call: TRBV12-3/TRBV12-4
cdr3_aa: CASSDRIYEQYF

v_call: TRBV29-1
cdr3_aa: CSVELARVTEAFF

v_call: TRBV19
cdr3_aa: CASLPLLGRTEAFF

v_call: TRBV7-3
cdr3_aa: CASSLTIKETQYF

v_call: TRBV5-1
cdr3_aa: CASSLQGIVSYEQYF

v_call: TRBV3-1
cdr3_aa: CASSTPPGTGVEKLFF

v_call: TRBV6-1
cdr3_aa: CASSEAGNTEAFF

v_call: TRBV4-1
cdr3_aa: CASSATANYGYTF

v_call: TRBV20-1
cdr3_aa: CSAPRPQNTEAFF

v_call: TRBV20-1
cdr3_aa: CSEGGGSQETQYF

v_call: TRBV4-1
cdr3_aa: CANKKGGRNPRGTGELFF